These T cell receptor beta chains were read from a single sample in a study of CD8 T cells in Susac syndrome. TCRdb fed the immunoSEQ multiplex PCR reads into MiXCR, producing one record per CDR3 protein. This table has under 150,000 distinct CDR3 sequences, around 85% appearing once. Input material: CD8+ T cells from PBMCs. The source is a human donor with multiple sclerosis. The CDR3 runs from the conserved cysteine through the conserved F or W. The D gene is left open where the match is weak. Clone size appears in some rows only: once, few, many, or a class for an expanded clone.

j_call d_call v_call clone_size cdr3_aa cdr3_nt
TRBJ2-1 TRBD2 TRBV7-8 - CASSLSLAGGGSYNEQFF TGTGCCAGCAGCTTATCACTAGCGGGAGGGGGGTCCTACAATGAGCAGTTCTTC
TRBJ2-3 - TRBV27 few CASRTPPGASTDTQYF TGTGCCAGCAGGACGCCTCCCGGGGCTAGCACAGATACGCAGTATTTT
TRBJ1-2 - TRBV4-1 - CASSLSGSNYGYTF TGCGCCAGCAGCTTGTCCGGGTCTAACTATGGCTACACCTTC
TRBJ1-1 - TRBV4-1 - CASSPHILLNTEAFF TGCGCCAGCAGCCCACACATACTCCTGAACACTGAAGCTTTCTTT
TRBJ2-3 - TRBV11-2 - CASSPGWGGGPTDTQYF TGTGCCAGCAGCCCTGGTTGGGGCGGGGGCCCCACAGATACGCAGTATTTT
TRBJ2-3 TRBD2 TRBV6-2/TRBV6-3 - CASSYSKMRAGRQDTQYF TGTGCCAGCAGTTACTCGAAGATGCGAGCGGGACGACAAGATACGCAGTATTTT
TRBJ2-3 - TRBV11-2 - CASSPTDRTDTQYF TGTGCCAGCAGCCCGACAGATCGCACAGATACGCAGTATTTT
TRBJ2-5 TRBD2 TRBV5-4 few CASQREVSETQYF TGTGCCAGTCAGCGGGAGGTATCAGAGACCCAGTACTTC
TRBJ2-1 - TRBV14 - CASSQASSHEQFF TGTGCCAGCAGCCAAGCGTCTAGTCATGAGCAGTTCTTC
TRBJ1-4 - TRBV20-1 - CSARDLWLSNEKLFF TGCAGTGCTAGAGATCTGTGGTTATCTAATGAAAAACTGTTTTTT
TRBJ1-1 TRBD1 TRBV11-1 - CASSFPGGDEAFF TGTGCCAGCAGCTTCCCAGGGGGCGATGAAGCTTTCTTT
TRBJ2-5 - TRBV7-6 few CASSFSPQETQYF TGTGCCAGCAGCTTTAGCCCCCAAGAGACCCAGTACTTC
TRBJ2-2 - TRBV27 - CASSFMNTGELFF TGTGCCAGCAGTTTTATGAACACCGGGGAGCTGTTTTTT
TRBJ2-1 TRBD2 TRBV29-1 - CSVDAGLARWSDEQFF TGCAGCGTTGACGCGGGACTAGCAAGGTGGTCCGATGAGCAGTTCTTC
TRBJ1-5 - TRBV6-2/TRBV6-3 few CASSYRGFNQPQHF TGTGCCAGCAGTTATCGAGGTTTCAATCAGCCCCAGCATTTT
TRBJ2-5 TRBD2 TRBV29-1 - CSVDEVPLARNPETQYF TGCAGCGTTGATGAGGTCCCACTAGCGAGGAATCCAGAGACCCAGTACTTC
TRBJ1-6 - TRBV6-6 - CASIRAAGIDSPLHF TGTGCCAGCATAAGAGCTGCGGGGATTGATTCACCCCTCCACTTT
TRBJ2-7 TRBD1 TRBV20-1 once CSARWGQGVYEQYF TGCAGTGCTAGATGGGGACAGGGGGTGTACGAGCAGTACTTC
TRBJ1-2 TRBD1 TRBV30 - CAWSLTGGNLGYTF TGTGCCTGGAGTCTGACAGGGGGCAATCTGGGCTACACCTTC
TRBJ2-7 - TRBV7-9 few CASTDDRTEQYF TGTGCCAGCACCGATGACAGAACAGAGCAGTACTTC
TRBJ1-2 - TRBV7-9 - CASQGRGYTF TGTGCCAGTCAGGGGAGAGGCTACACCTTC
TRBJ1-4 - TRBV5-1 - CASSLTGNEKLFF TGCGCCAGCAGCTTGACGGGGAATGAAAAACTGTTTTTT
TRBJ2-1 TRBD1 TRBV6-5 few CASSTGTGVYEQFF TGTGCCAGCAGCACCGGGACAGGGGTTTATGAGCAGTTCTTC
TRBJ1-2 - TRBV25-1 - CASSEGYYGYTF TGTGCCAGCAGTGAGGGGTACTATGGCTACACCTTC
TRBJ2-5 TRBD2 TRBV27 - CASSDGLAAETQYF TGTGCCAGCAGCGATGGACTAGCTGCCGAGACCCAGTACTTC
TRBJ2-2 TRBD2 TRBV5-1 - CASTLSGQNTGELFF TGCGCCAGTACTCTTAGCGGGCAAAACACCGGGGAGCTGTTTTTT
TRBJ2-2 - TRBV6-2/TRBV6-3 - CASEPRDTPTGELFF TGTGCCAGCGAGCCAAGGGACACACCGACCGGGGAGCTGTTTTTT
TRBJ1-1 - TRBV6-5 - CASSYGGQFAETEVFF TGTGCCAGCAGTTACGGGGGGCAGTTTGCAGAGACTGAAGTTTTCTTT
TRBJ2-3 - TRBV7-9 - CASSYLTTDTQYF TGTGCCAGCAGCTACCTGACCACAGATACGCAGTATTTT
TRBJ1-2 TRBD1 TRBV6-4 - CASSGEGAPFYGYTF TGTGCCAGCAGTGGAGAGGGGGCCCCCTTCTATGGCTACACCTTC
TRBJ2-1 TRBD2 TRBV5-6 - CASSPPAGGPYNEQFF TGTGCCAGCAGCCCACCAGCGGGAGGGCCCTACAATGAGCAGTTCTTC
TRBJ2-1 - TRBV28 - CASSYLSNKQFF TGTGCCAGCAGCTACCTTAGCAATAAGCAGTTCTTC
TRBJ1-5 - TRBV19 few CASSWTTGNQPQHF TGTGCCAGTAGTTGGACCACGGGCAATCAGCCCCAGCATTTT
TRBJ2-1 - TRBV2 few CASSQFIDRKFF TGTGCCAGCAGTCAGTTCATCGACAGGAAGTTCTTC
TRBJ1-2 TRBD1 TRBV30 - CAWSTAGTGYGYTF TGTGCCTGGAGTACTGCCGGGACAGGGTATGGCTACACCTTC
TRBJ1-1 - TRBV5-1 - CASSLGKVTEAFF TGCGCCAGCAGCCTGGGGAAGGTCACTGAAGCTTTCTTT
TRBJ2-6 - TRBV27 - CASSSGLSNVLTF TGTGCCAGCAGTTCGGGACTTAGCAACGTCCTGACTTTC